This T cell receptor beta chain was sequenced during a study of T cell responses to AZD1222 COVID-19 vaccine. Notes on the study in general: Sampling captured repertoires only after the peak T cell response. Increased Spike-specific TCR breadth and depth were observed after two AZD1222 doses. Unmutated variant regions reportedly attract nearly half of all spike-specific TCRs. Vaccine-associated CD4 TCRs spanned spike, dominant at 160-218 and 743-854.

Points on this clone: The antigen is not known.

Repertoires were generated with immunoSEQ multiplex PCR, while TCRdb's copy carries only in-frame clones and drops some. Among 180,000 or so clones listed, about 88% were seen once. The source of this sequence is an adult in good health. The starting material was peripheral blood, obtained on day 0 of AZD1222 vaccination.

CDR3 in DNA: TGTGCCAGCAGCTTAGCTGCATCCCCCTATGGCTACACCTTC. As protein: CASSLAASPYGYTF. This chain uses TRBV7-9 with TRBJ1-2; D gene uncertain. Per germline, CDR1 SEHNR and CDR2 FQNEAQ (reference sequence). V lost 0 bases and J 4 bases, leaving 9 bases between the germline ends. CDR3 length: 14 residues.